This T cell receptor (beta chain) was identified in a study of control samples from healthy donors and cancer patients. Data came from immunoSEQ multiplex PCR; TCRdb stores just in-frame clones and leaves some out. Of about 89,000 clones listed, roughly nine tenths are singletons. The CDR3 length is 15 residues. V was cut by 2 bases and J by 4 bases, with 14 bases left in between. Germline lookup yields CDR1 MNHEY and CDR2 SVGAGI. The receptor's source is a man aged 25 to 40 in good health. Material for sequencing was blood. This chain connects TRBV6-5 to TRBJ2-5; a weak D match, TRBD1 (6 bases). Here the CDR3 reads CASSYGGGSGETQYF. Here the CDR3 DNA reads TGTGCCAGCAGTTACGGTGGGGGCTCAGGAGAGACCCAGTACTTC.